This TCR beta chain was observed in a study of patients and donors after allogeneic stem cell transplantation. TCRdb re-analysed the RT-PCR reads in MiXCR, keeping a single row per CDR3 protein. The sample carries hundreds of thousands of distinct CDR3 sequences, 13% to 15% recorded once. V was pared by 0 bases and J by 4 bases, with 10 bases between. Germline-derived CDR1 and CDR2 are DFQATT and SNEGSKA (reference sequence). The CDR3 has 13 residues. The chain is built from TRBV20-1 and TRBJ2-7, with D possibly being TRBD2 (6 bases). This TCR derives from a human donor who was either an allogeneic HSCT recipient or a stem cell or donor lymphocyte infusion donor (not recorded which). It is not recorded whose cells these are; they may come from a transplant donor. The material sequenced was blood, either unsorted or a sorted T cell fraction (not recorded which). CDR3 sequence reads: CSARDYRGYEQYF. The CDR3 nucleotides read TGCAGTGCTAGAGATTACCGGGGGTACGAGCAGTACTTC.